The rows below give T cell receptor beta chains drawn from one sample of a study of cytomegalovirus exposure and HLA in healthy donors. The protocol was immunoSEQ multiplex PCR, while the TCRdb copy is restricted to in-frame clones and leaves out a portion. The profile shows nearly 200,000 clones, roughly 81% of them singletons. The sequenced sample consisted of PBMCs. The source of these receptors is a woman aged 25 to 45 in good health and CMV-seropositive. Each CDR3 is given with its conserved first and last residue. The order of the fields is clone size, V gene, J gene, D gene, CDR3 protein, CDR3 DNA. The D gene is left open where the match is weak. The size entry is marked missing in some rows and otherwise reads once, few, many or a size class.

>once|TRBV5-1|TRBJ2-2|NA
CASSPRGFDTGELFF
TGCGCCAGCAGCCCCAGAGGATTTGACACCGGGGAGCTGTTTTTT
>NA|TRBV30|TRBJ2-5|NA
CAWSPTQETQYF
TGTGCCTGGAGTCCGACTCAAGAGACCCAGTACTTC
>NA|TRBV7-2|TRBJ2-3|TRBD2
CASSLTSGGVDTQYF
TGTGCCAGCAGTTTGACTAGCGGAGGGGTAGATACGCAGTATTTT
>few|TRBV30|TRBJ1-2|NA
CAWSVSGARGYTF
TGTGCCTGGAGTGTATCAGGGGCGCGTGGCTACACCTTC
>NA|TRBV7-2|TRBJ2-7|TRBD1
CASSPRGQGYEQYF
TGTGCCAGCAGCCCTCGCGGACAGGGGTACGAGCAGTACTTC
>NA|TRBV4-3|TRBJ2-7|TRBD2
CASSQDHLAGGRGYEQYF
TGCGCCAGCAGCCAAGATCACCTAGCGGGGGGGCGCGGTTACGAGCAGTACTTC
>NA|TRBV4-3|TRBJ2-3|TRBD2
CASSQGIDERGSKMSTDTQYF
TGCGCCAGCAGCCAAGGAATCGATGAGCGGGGGTCTAAAATGAGCACAGATACGCAGTATTTT
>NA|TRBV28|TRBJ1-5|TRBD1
CASSPGQGNQPQHF
TGTGCCAGCAGTCCGGGACAGGGGAATCAGCCCCAGCATTTT
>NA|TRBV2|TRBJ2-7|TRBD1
CASSGQGGHEQYF
TGTGCCAGCAGTGGACAGGGTGGCCACGAGCAGTACTTC
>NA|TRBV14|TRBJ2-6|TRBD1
CASSRDRGSLTNVLTF
TGTGCCAGCAGCCGGGACAGGGGTAGCTTAACCAACGTCCTGACTTTC
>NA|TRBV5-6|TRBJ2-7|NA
CASSRDYEQYF
TGTGCCAGCAGTCGGGACTACGAGCAGTACTTC
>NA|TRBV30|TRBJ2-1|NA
CALWGGDSYNEQFF
TGTGCCTTATGGGGGGGCGACTCCTACAATGAGCAGTTCTTC
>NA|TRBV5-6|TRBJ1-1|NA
CASSWTGGRIAEAFF
TGTGCCAGCAGCTGGACGGGGGGTAGAATAGCTGAAGCTTTCTTT
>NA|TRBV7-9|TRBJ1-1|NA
CASSLPPGPEAFF
TGTGCCAGCAGCTTACCCCCAGGCCCTGAAGCTTTCTTT
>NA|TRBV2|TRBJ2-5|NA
CASSEYRPPQETQYF
TGTGCCAGCAGTGAGTACAGGCCGCCACAAGAGACCCAGTACTTC
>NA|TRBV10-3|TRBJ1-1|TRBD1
CAIALSPGQGSEAFF
TGTGCCATCGCCTTATCTCCGGGACAGGGATCTGAAGCTTTCTTT
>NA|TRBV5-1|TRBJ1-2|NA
CASSLVPNNDYGYTF
TGCGCCAGCAGCTTGGTTCCCAACAACGACTATGGCTACACCTTC
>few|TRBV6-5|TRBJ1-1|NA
CASSYSKPQNTEAFF
TGTGCCAGCAGTTACTCGAAACCACAGAACACTGAAGCTTTCTTT
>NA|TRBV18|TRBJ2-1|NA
CASSHREGEQFF
TGTGCCAGCTCGCACAGGGAAGGTGAGCAGTTCTTC
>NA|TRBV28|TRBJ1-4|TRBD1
CASSSGQGNEKLFF
TGTGCCAGCAGTTCAGGACAGGGAAATGAAAAACTGTTTTTT
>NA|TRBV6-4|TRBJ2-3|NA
CASSLSLASTDTQYF
TGTGCCAGCAGCCTATCACTAGCATCTACAGATACGCAGTATTTT
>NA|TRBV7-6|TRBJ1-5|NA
CASSSETGLGQPQHF
TGTGCCAGCAGCTCAGAAACAGGGTTAGGGCAGCCCCAGCATTTT
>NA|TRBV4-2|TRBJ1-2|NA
CASSQAIGGNYGYTF
TGTGCCAGCAGCCAAGCAATCGGGGGTAACTATGGCTACACCTTC
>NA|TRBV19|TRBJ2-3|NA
CASSWGVRTDTQYF
TGTGCCAGTAGTTGGGGAGTGAGGACAGATACGCAGTATTTT
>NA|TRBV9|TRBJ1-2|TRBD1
CASSVERQGADGYTF
TGTGCCAGCAGCGTAGAGAGACAGGGGGCGGATGGCTACACCTTC
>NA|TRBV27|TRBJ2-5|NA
CASSLTGYFQETQYF
TGTGCCAGCAGTTTAACCGGGTATTTCCAAGAGACCCAGTACTTC
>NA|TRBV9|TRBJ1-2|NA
CASSVSGTLYGYTF
TGTGCCAGCAGCGTTTCCGGGACACTCTATGGCTACACCTTC
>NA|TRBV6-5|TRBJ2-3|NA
CASSMPGTDTQYF
TGTGCCAGCAGTATGCCGGGCACAGATACGCAGTATTTT
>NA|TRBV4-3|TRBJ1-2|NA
CASSQESLAGAPEGYTF
TGCGCCAGCAGCCAAGAGTCGCTTGCGGGGGCTCCGGAGGGCTACACCTTC
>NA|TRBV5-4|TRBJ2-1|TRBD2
CASSDERRGVYNEQFF
TGTGCCAGCAGCGACGAAAGGCGGGGGGTTTACAATGAGCAGTTCTTC
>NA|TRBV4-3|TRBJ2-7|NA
CASSQETGYEQYF
TGCGCCAGCAGCCAAGAAACAGGGTACGAGCAGTACTTC
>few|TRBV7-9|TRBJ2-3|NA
CASSAPGATNTDTQYF
TGTGCCAGCAGCGCACCGGGAGCCACAAACACAGATACGCAGTATTTT
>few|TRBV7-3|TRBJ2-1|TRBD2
CASSRLAYGNEQFF
TGTGCCAGCAGCCGACTAGCTTATGGCAATGAGCAGTTCTTC
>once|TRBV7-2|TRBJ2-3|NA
CASSLGDRSADTQYF
TGTGCCAGCAGCTTGGGAGACAGGTCGGCAGATACGCAGTATTTT
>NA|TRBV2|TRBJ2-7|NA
CASSSQYEQYF
TGTGCCAGCAGCTCACAGTACGAGCAGTACTTC
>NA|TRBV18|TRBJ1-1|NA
CASSPSTGANTEAFF
TGTGCCAGCTCACCATCGACAGGAGCTAACACTGAAGCTTTCTTT
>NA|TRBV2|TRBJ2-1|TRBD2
CASTRTREGLNEQFF
TGTGCCAGCACTCGAACGCGGGAGGGCTTAAATGAGCAGTTCTTC
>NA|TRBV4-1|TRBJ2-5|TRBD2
CASSQGGLARETQYF
TGCGCCAGCAGCCAAGGGGGACTAGCGCGAGAGACCCAGTACTTC
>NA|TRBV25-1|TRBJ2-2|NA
CASTSRSRTGELFF
TGTGCCAGCACCTCTAGGTCCCGCACCGGGGAGCTGTTTTTT
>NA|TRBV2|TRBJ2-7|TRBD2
CASRPGLAGGPRWEQYF
TGTGCCAGCAGACCCGGACTAGCGGGAGGGCCAAGGTGGGAGCAGTACTTC
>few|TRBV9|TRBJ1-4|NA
CASSPSGTLHEKLFF
TGTGCCAGCAGCCCTTCCGGGACATTACATGAAAAACTGTTTTTT
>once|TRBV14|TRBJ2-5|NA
CASSPRQFQETQYF
TGTGCCAGCAGCCCCAGACAGTTCCAAGAGACCCAGTACTTC
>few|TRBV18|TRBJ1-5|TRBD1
CASSQTGGNQPQHF
TGTGCCAGCTCACAGACAGGGGGCAATCAGCCCCAGCATTTT
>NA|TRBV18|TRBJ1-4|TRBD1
CASSPIRAGGEPNEKLFF
TGTGCCAGCTCACCAATAAGGGCAGGGGGCGAACCTAATGAAAAACTGTTTTTT
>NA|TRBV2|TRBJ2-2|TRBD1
CASRGQGVSNTGELFF
TGTGCCAGCAGGGGACAGGGTGTTTCGAACACCGGGGAGCTGTTTTTT
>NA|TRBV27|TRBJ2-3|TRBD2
CASSLSGGATSGRNTQYF
TGTGCCAGCAGTTTATCGGGGGGGGCGACTAGCGGGAGGAATACGCAGTATTTT
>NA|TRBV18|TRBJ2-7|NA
CASSPNGSYEQYF
TGTGCCAGCTCACCAAACGGGAGCTACGAGCAGTACTTC
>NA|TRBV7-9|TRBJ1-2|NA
CASSVTGGDGYTF
TGTGCCAGCAGCGTAACAGGCGGGGACGGCTACACCTTC
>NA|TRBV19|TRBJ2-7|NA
CASSIGGSYEQYF
TGTGCCAGTAGTATCGGCGGCTCCTACGAGCAGTACTTC
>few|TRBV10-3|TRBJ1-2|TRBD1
CAISLGGFGGYTF
TGTGCCATCAGTCTAGGGGGCTTCGGGGGCTACACCTTC
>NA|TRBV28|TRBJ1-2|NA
CASSFTRGGGYTF
TGTGCCAGCAGTTTTACCAGGGGCGGGGGCTACACCTTC
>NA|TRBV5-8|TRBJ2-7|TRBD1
CASGQGATYFSYEQYF
TGTGCCAGCGGACAGGGGGCTACTTATTTCTCCTACGAGCAGTACTTC
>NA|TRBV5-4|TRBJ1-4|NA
CASSLASGNNEKLFF
TGTGCCAGCAGCTTGGCTAGCGGTAATAATGAAAAACTGTTTTTT
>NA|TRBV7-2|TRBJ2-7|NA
CASSFLGYEQYF
TGTGCCAGCAGCTTCCTCGGTTACGAGCAGTACTTC
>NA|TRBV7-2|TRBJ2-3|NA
CASSLLLATTDTQYF
TGTGCCAGCAGCTTACTACTAGCAACCACAGATACGCAGTATTTT
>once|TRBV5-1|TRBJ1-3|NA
CASSLEPSGNTIYF
TGCGCCAGCAGCCTGGAGCCCTCTGGAAACACCATATATTTT
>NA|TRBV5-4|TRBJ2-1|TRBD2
CASSLGGREGLNEQFF
TGTGCCAGCAGCTTGGGAGGGCGGGAGGGCCTGAATGAGCAGTTCTTC